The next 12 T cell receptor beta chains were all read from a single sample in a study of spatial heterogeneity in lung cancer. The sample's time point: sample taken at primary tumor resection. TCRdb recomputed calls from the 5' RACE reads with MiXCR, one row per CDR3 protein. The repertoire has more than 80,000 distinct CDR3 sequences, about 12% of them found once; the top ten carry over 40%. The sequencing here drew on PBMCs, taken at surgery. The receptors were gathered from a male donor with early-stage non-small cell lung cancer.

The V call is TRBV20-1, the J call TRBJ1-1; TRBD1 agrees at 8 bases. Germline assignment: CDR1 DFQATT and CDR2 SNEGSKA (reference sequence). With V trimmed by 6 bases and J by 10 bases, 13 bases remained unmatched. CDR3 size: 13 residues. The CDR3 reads CSALTTGAAGAFF. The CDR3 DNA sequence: TGCAGTGCCTTAACGACAGGGGCGGCAGGAGCTTTCTTT.

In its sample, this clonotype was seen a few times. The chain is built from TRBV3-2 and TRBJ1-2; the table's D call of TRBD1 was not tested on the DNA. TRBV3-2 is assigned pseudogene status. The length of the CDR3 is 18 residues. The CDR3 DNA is TGTGCCAGCAGCCAAGATCGACAGGGTTGGATGGTTAACTATGGCTACACCTTC. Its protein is CASSQDRQGWMVNYGYTF.

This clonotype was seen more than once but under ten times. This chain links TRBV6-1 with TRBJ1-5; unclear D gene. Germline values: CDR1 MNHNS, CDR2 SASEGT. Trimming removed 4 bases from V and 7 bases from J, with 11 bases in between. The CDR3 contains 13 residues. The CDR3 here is CASSGQEWQPQHF. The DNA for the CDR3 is TGTGCCAGCAGTGGGCAGGAATGGCAGCCCCAGCATTTT.

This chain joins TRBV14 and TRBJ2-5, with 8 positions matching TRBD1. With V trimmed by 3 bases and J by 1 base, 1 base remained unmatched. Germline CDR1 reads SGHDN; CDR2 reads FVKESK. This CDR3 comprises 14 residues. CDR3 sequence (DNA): TGTGCCAGCAGCCAGGACAGGGTCCAAGAGACCCAGTACTTC. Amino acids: CASSQDRVQETQYF.

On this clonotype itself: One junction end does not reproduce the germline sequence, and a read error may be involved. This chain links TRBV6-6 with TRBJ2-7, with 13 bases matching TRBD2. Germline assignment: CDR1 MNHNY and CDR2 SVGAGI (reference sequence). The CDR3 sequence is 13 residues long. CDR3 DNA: TGTGCCAGCAGTCAGGGACTAGCGGGGTTACTCGTCTTC. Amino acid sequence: CASSQGLAGLLVF.

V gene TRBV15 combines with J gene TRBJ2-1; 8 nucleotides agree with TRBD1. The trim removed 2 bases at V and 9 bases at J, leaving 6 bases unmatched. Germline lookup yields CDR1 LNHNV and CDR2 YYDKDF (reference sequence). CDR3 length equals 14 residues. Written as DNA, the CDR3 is TGTGCCACCAGCAGACCGAAACAGGGGGGTGAGCAGTTCTTC. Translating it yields CATSRPKQGGEQFF.

This CDR3 is CTSSHHLPSHSGGPLMGETQYF. The CDR3 DNA sequence: TGCACCAGCAGCCACCATCTCCCCTCCCATAGCGGGGGGCCCCTCATGGGTGAGACCCAGTACTTC. The chain carries TRBV1 and TRBJ2-5; TRBD2 is taken as the D call from the table, unchecked against the DNA. TRBV1 is reported as a pseudogene. The CDR3 spans 22 residues.

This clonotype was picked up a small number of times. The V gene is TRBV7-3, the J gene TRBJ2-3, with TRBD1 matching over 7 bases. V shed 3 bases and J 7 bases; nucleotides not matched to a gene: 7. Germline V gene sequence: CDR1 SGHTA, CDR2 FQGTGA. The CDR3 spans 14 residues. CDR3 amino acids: CASSFDRVPYTQYF. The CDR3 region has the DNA TGTGCCAGCAGCTTTGACAGGGTCCCTTATACGCAGTATTTT.

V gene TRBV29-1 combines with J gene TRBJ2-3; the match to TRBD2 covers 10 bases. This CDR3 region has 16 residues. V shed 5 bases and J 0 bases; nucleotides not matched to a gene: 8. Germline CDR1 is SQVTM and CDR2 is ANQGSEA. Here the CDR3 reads CSVTGTSETSTDTQYF. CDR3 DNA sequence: TGCAGCGTTACCGGGACTAGCGAAACTAGCACAGATACGCAGTATTTT.

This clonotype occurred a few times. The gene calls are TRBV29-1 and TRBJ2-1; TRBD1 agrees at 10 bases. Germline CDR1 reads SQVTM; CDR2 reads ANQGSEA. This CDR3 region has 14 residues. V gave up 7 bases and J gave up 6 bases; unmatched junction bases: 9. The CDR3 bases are TGCAGCGCTGCTACCGGGACAGGGGTCAATGAGCAGTTCTTC. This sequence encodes CSAATGTGVNEQFF.

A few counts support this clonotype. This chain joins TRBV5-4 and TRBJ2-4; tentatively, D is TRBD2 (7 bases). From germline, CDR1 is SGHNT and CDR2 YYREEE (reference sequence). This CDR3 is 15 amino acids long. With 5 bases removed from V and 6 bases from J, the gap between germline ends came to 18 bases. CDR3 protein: CASSSLGGDGNIQYF. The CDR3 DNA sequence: TGTGCCAGCAGTTCCCTAGGGGGGGATGGAAACATTCAGTACTTC.

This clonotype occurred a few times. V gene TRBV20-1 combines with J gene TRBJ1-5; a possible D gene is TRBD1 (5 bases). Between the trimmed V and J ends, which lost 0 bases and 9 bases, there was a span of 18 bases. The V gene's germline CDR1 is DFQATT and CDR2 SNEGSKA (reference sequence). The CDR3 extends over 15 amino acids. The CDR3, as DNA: TGCAGTGCTAGAGATGCAGGGAATCCGGGAAGGCCCCAGCATTTT. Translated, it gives CSARDAGNPGRPQHF.